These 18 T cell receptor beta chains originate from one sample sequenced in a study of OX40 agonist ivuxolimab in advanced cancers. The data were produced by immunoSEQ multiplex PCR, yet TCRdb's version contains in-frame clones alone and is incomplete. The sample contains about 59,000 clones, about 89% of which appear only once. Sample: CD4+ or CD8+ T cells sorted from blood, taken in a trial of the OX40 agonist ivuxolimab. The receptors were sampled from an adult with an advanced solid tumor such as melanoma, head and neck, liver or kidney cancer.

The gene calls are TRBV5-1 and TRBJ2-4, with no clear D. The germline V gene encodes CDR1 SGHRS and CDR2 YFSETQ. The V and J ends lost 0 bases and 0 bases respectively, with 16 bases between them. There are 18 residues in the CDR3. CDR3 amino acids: CASSLVVSRPLAKNIQYF. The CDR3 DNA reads TGCGCCAGCAGCTTGGTGGTCTCTCGCCCTCTAGCCAAAAACATTCAGTACTTC.

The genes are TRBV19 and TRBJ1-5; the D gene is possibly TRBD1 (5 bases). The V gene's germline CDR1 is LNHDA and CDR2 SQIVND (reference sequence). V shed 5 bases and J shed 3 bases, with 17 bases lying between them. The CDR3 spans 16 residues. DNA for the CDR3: TGTGCCAGTAGTCTTTGGCAGGGAACTGTCAATCAGCCCCAGCATTTT. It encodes CASSLWQGTVNQPQHF.

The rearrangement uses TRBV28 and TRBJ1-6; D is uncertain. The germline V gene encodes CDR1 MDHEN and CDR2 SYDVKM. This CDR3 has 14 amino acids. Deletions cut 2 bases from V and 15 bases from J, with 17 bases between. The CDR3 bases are TGTGCCAGCAGTTTACCCTCGACCGCTCACTACCTCCACTTT. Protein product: CASSLPSTAHYLHF.

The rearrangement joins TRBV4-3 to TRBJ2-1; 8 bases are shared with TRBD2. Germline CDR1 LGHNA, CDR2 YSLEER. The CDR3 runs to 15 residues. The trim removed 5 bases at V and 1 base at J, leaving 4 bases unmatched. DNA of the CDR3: TGCGCCAGCAGCGATAGCGGGACGTCCTACAATGAGCAGTTCTTC. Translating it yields CASSDSGTSYNEQFF.

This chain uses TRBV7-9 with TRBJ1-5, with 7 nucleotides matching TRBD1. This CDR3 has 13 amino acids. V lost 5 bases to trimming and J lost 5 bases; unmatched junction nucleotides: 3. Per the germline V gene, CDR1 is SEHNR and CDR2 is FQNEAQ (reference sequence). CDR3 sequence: CASSLRGDQPQHF. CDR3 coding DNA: TGTGCCAGCAGCCTCAGGGGGGATCAGCCCCAGCATTTT. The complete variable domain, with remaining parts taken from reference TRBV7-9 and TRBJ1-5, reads DTGVSQNPRHKITKRGQNVTFRCDPISEHNRLYWYRQTLGQGPEFLTYFQNEAQLEKSRLLSDRFSAERPKGSFSTLEIQRTEQGDSAMYLCASSLRGDQPQHFGDGTRLSIL.

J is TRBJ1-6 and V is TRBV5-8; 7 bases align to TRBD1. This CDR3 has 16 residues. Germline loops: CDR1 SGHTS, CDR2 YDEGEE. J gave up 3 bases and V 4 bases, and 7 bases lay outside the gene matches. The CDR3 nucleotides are TGTGCCAGCAGCCACTCTAACAGGGGCTATAATTCACCCCTCCACTTT. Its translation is CASSHSNRGYNSPLHF. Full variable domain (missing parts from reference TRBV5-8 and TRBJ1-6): EAGVTQSPTHLIKTRGQQATLRCSPISGHTSVYWYQQALGLGLQFLLWYDEGEERNRGNFPPRFSGRQFPNYSSELNVNALELEDSALYLCASSHSNRGYNSPLHFGNGTRLTVT.

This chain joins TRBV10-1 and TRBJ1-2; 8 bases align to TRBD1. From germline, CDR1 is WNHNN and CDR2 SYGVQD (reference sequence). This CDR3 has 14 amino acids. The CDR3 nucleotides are TGCGAGAGGACAGGGCTAAGAACTAACTATGGCTACACCTTC. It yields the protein CERTGLRTNYGYTF.

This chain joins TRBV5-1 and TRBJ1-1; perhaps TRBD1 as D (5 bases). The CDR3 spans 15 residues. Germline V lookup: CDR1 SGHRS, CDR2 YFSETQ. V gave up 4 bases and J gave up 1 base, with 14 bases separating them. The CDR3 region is CASSKARGPNTEAFF. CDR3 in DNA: TGCGCCAGCAGCAAGGCTAGGGGTCCGAACACTGAAGCTTTCTTT. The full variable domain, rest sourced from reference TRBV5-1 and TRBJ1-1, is KAGVTQTPRYLIKTRGQQVTLSCSPISGHRSVSWYQQTPGQGLQFLFEYFSETQRNKGNFPGRFSGRQFSNSRSEMNVSTLELGDSALYLCASSKARGPNTEAFFGQGTRLTVV.

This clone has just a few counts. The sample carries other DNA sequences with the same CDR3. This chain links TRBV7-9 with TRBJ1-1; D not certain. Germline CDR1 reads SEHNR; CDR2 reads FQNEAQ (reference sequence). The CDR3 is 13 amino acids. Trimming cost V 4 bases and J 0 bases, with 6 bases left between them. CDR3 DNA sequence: TGTGCCAGCAGCTCGACAATGAACACTGAAGCTTTCTTT. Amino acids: CASSSTMNTEAFF.

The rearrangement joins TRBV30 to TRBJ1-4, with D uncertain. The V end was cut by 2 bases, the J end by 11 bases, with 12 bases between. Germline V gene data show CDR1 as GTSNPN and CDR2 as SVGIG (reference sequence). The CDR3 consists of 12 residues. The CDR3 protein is CAWSRPMGKLFF. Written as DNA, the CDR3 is TGTGCCTGGAGTCGCCCTATGGGGAAACTGTTTTTT.

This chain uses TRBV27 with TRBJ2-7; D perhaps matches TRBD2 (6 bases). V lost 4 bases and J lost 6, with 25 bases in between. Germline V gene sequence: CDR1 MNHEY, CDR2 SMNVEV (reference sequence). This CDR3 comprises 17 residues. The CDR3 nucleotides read TGTGCCAGCAGTTCCAGACCCCGACTAGTCAGGCCGCCCGAGCAGTACTTC. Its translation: CASSSRPRLVRPPEQYF.

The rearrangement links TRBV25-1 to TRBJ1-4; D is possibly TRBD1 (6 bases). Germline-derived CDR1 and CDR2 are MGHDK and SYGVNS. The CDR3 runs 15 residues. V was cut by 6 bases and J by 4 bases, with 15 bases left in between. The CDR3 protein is CASSPAGQLNEKLFF. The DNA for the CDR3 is TGTGCCAGCAGCCCCGCCGGACAGCTTAATGAAAAACTGTTTTTT.

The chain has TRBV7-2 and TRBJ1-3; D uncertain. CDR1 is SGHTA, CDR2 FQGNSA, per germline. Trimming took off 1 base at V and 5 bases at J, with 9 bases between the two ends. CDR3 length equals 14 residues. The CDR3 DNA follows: TGTGCCAGCAGCTTAGAGCCACGACGAAACACCATATATTTT. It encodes CASSLEPRRNTIYF.

The CDR3 bases are TGTGCCAGCAGTTACTATTTGTCCCGCGGGGAGCTGTTTTTT. As protein: CASSYYLSRGELFF. This chain uses TRBV6-5 with TRBJ2-2; D remains unclear. With 1 base removed from V and 7 bases from J, the gap between germline ends came to 10 bases. Germline assignment: CDR1 MNHEY and CDR2 SVGAGI. The CDR3 is made up of 14 amino acids.

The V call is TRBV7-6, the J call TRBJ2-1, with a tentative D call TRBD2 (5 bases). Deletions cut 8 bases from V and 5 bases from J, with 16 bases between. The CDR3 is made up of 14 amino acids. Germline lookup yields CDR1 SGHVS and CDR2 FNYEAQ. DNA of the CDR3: TGTGCCAGCGCTCATATGAGGGTTGACAATGAGCAGTTCTTC. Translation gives CASAHMRVDNEQFF. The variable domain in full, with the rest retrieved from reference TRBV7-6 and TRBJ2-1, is GAGVSQSPRYKVTKRGQDVALRCDPISGHVSLYWYRQALGQGPEFLTYFNYEAQQDKSGLPNDRFSAERPEGSISTLTIQRTEQRDSAMYRCASAHMRVDNEQFFGPGTRLTVL.

In DNA, the CDR3 is TGTGCCAGCAGCCAAGCAGAACTAGACAATGAGCAGTTCTTC. Protein sequence: CASSQAELDNEQFF. J is TRBJ2-1 and V is TRBV4-2; D is perhaps TRBD2 (5 bases). The germline V gene encodes CDR1 LGHNA and CDR2 YNFKEQ. CDR3 length: 14 residues. V gave up 1 base and J gave up 5 bases, with 9 bases separating them.

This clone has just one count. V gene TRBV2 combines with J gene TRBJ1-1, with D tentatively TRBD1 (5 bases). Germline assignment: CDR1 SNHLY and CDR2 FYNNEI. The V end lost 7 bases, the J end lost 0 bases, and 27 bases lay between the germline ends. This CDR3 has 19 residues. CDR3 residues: CASKARGGSIRGMNTEAFF. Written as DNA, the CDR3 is TGTGCCAGCAAGGCCCGAGGCGGATCCATTAGGGGTATGAACACTGAAGCTTTCTTT.

CDR3 sequence: CASSRPPSGTTYEQYF. The CDR3 DNA reads TGTGCCAGCAGCCGACCCCCTAGCGGGACAACCTACGAGCAGTACTTC. The chain combines TRBV14 with TRBJ2-7; TRBD2 aligns across 9 bases. The CDR3 is 16 amino acids. Germline values: CDR1 SGHDN, CDR2 FVKESK. With V trimmed by 4 bases and J by 2 bases, 9 bases remained unmatched. The full variable domain, completed using reference TRBV14 and TRBJ2-7, is EAGVTQFPSHSVIEKGQTVTLRCDPISGHDNLYWYRRVMGKEIKFLLHFVKESKQDESGMPNNRFLAERTGGTYSTLKVQPAELEDSGVYFCASSRPPSGTTYEQYFGPGTRLTVT.